This T cell receptor beta chain was identified during a study of shared clonotypes between healthy human individuals. Germline lookup yields CDR1 SGDLS and CDR2 YYNGEE. The CDR3 is 16 residues long. Trimming cost V 0 bases and J 2 bases, with 14 bases left between them. Over several immunoSEQ plates, each subset's genomic DNA was distributed in even portions. PCR replicates from unsorted PBMC used approximately 300 ng DNA, and this amount was around 28,000 T cell genomes. In the original workflow: ImmunoSEQ sequences covered only the junction and lacked quality scores; filtering therefore differed. Clones were read by immunoSEQ multiplex PCR, and TCRdb kept only the in-frame ones, dropping some. V, J and clone size are those of that table, while D and trimming were read from the DNA. Of 490,000 or so clones listed, 79% are singletons.

The material sequenced was PBMCs. This chain joins TRBV9 and TRBJ1-2; no definite D call. This TCR was sampled from a woman in her 40s in good health. Some clones in this sample may be carry-over from other donors' samples. This chain's CDR3 is CASSVAPRAENYGYTF. The DNA for the CDR3 is TGTGCCAGCAGCGTAGCCCCAAGGGCAGAGAACTATGGCTACACCTTC.